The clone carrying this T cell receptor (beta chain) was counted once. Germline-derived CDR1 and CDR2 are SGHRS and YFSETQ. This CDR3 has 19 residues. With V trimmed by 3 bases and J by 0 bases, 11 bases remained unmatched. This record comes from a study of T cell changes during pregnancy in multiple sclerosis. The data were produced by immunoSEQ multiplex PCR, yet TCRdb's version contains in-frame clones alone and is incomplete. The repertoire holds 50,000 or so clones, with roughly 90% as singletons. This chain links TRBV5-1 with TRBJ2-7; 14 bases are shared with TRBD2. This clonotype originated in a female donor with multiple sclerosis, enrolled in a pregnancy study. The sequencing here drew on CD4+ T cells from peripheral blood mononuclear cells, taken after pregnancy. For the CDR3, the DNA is TGCGCCAGCAGCTCGCGCCTTCTAGGGACTAGCGGGAGCTCCTACGAGCAGTACTTC. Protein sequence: CASSSRLLGTSGSSYEQYF. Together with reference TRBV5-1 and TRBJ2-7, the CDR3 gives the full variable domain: KAGVTQTPRYLIKTRGQQVTLSCSPISGHRSVSWYQQTPGQGLQFLFEYFSETQRNKGNFPGRFSGRQFSNSRSEMNVSTLELGDSALYLCASSSRLLGTSGSSYEQYFGPGTRLTVT.